Listed here are 6 T cell receptor beta chains from one sample, sequenced in a study of graft-versus-host responses after intestinal transplantation. Here immunoSEQ multiplex PCR was the method, and the copy in TCRdb shows in-frame clones only, minus some. The sample includes 25,000 or so clones, roughly 90% seen only once; the top ten take roughly 2%. The source was PBMCs, collected approximately 38 days after intestinal transplant. Receptor source: a human patient who received an intestinal transplant, so some T cells may come from the graft donor.

The gene calls are TRBV7-8 and TRBJ2-5, with D tentatively TRBD2 (5 bases). The V gene's germline CDR1 is SGHVS and CDR2 FQNEAQ. V lost 2 bases, J lost 0 bases, and 10 bases lay in between. The CDR3 consists of 15 residues. The CDR3 region has the DNA TGTGCCAGCAGCTTACCTGAGACTAACCAAGAGACCCAGTACTTC. This gives the protein CASSLPETNQETQYF.

CDR3 sequence reads: CASSPVHPRLAGVVETQYF. CDR3 bases: TGTGCCAGCAGCCCGGTCCACCCTCGACTAGCGGGAGTTGTGGAGACCCAGTACTTC. The chain carries TRBV7-8 and TRBJ2-5; 12 bases map to TRBD2. V gave up 5 bases and J gave up 5 bases; unmatched junction bases: 18. CDR3 length: 19 amino acids. Germline loops: CDR1 SGHVS, CDR2 FQNEAQ.

This sequence joins TRBV6-1 and TRBJ2-1; 8 bases fit TRBD2. This CDR3 spans 15 amino acids. CDR1 and CDR2 from the germline V gene are MNHNS and SASEGT. J lost 0 bases, V lost 6 bases, and 4 bases had no gene match. The CDR3: CASRLAGFSYNEQFF. DNA of the CDR3: TGTGCCAGCAGGTTAGCGGGGTTCTCCTACAATGAGCAGTTCTTC.

This clone was seen only a few times. The chain combines TRBV21-1 with TRBJ2-7; the table assigns TRBD2, which was not confirmed against the DNA. TRBV21-1 is designated a pseudogene. The CDR3 has 15 residues. DNA of the CDR3: TGTGCCAGCAGCAAAGCTACGGGAGGAAGCTACGAGCAGTACTTC. Translation: CASSKATGGSYEQYF.

The chain carries TRBV7-3 and TRBJ2-3; TRBD2 is a possible D gene (7 bases). This CDR3 is built from 15 residues. From germline, CDR1 is SGHTA and CDR2 FQGTGA. V shed 0 bases and J shed 1 base, with 8 bases lying between them. The CDR3 bases are TGTGCCAGCAGCTTAACAGGGGGGGGCACAGATACGCAGTATTTT. Amino acid sequence: CASSLTGGGTDTQYF.

This chain connects TRBV9 to TRBJ1-3, with D uncertain. Trimming shortened V by 0 bases and J by 0 bases, and 4 bases separated the two germline ends. The CDR3 is 14 amino acids. Germline CDR1 and CDR2: SGDLS and YYNGEE. CDR3 sequence reads: CASSVARSGNTIYF. DNA for the CDR3: TGTGCCAGCAGCGTAGCCCGCTCTGGAAACACCATATATTTT.